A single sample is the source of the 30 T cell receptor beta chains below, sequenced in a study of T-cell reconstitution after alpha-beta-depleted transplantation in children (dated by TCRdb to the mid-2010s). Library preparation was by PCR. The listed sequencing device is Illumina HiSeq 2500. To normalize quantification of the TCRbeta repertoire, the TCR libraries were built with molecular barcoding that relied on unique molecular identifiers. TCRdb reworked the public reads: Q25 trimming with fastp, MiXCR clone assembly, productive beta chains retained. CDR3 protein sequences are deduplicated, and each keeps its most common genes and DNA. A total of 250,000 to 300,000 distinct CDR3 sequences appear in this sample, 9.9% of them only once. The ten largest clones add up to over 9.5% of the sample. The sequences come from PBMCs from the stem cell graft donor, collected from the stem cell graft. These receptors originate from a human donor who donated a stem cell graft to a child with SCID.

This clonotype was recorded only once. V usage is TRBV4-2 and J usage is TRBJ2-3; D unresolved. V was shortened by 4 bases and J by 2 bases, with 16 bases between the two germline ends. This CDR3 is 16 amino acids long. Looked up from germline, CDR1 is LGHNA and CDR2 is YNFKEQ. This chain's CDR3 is CASSPGPLCFTDTQYF. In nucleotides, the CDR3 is TGTGCCAGCAGCCCCGGGCCGCTCTGCTTCACAGATACGCAGTATTTT.

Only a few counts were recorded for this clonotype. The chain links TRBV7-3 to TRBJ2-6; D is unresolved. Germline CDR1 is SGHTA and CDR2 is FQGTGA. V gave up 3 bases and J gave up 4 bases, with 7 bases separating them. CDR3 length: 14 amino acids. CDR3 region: CASSFTGGANVLTF. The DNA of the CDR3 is TGTGCCAGCAGCTTCACCGGAGGGGCCAACGTCCTGACTTTC.

As DNA, the CDR3 is TGTGCCAGCAGCTTATACCATGAGCAGTTCTTC. Its protein product is CASSLYHEQFF. V and J are TRBV7-2 and TRBJ2-1; D not resolved. CDR3 length: 11 amino acids. CDR1 is SGHTA and CDR2 is FQGNSA in the germline V gene. Trimming stripped 2 bases from V and 8 bases from J, with 4 bases between.

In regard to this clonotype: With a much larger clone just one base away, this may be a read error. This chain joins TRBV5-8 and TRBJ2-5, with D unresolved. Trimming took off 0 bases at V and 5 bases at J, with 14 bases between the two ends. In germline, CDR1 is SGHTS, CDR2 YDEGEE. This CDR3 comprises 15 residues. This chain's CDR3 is CASSLDWWSRETQYF. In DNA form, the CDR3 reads TGTGCCAGCAGCTTGGATTGGTGGTCGAGGGAGACCCAGTACTTC.

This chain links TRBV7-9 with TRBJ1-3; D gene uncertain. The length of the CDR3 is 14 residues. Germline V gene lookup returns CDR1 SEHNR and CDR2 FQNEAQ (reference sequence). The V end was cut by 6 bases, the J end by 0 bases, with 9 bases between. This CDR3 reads CASRLTDSGNTIYF. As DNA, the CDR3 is TGTGCCAGCAGATTAACGGACTCTGGAAACACCATATATTTT. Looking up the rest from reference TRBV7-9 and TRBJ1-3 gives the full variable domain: DTGVSQNPRHKITKRGQNVTFRCDPISEHNRLYWYRQTLGQGPEFLTYFQNEAQLEKSRLLSDRFSAERPKGSFSTLEIQRTEQGDSAMYLCASRLTDSGNTIYFGEGSWLTVV.

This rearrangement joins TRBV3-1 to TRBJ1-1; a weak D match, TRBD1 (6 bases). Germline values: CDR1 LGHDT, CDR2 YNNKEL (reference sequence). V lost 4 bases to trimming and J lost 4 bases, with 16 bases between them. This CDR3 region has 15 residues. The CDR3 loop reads CASSPSLTGTTEAFF. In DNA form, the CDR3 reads TGTGCCAGCAGCCCCTCCCTCACAGGGACCACTGAAGCTTTCTTT.

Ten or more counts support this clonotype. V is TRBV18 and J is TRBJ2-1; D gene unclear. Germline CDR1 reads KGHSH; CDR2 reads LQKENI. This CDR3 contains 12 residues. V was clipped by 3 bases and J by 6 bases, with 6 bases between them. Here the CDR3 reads CASSPLGNEQFF. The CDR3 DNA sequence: TGTGCCAGCTCACCCTTGGGCAATGAGCAGTTCTTC.

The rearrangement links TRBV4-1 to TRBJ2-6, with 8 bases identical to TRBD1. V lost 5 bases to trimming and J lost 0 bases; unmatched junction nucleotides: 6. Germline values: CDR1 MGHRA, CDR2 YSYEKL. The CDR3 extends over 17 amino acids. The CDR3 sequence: CASSFRDRNSGANVLTF. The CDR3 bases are TGCGCCAGCAGCTTCCGGGACAGGAACTCTGGGGCCAACGTCCTGACTTTC.

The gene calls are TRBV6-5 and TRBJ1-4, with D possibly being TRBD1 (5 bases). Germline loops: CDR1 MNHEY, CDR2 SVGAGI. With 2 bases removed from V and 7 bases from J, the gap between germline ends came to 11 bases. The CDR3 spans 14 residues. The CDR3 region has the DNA TGTGCCAGCAGTTACGGCGGGGGAGGTGAAAAACTGTTTTTT. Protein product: CASSYGGGGEKLFF.

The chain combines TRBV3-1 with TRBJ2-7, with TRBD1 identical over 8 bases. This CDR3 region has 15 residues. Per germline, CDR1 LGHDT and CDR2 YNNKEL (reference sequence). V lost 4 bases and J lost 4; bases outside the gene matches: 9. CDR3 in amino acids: CASSRTGTGLYEQYF. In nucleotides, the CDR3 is TGTGCCAGCAGCCGAACCGGGACAGGACTTTACGAGCAGTACTTC.

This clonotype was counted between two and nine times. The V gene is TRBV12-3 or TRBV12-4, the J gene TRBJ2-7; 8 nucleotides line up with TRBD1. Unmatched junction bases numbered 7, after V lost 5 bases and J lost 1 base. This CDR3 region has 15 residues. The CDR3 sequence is CASSRTGGPSYEQYF. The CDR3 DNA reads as TGTGCCAGCAGTCGTACAGGGGGACCTTCCTACGAGCAGTACTTC.

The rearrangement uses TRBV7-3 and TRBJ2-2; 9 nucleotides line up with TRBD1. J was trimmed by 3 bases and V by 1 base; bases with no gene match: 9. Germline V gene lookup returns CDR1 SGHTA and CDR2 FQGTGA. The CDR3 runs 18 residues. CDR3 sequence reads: CASSLKPGQGRDTGELFF. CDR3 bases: TGTGCCAGCAGCTTAAAGCCGGGACAGGGACGGGACACCGGGGAGCTGTTTTTT.

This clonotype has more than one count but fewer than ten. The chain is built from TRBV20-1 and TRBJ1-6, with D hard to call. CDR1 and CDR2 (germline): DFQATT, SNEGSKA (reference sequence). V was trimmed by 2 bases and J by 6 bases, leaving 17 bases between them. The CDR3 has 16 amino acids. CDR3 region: CSARMGVGSGNSPLHF. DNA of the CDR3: TGCAGTGCTAGAATGGGAGTGGGCTCGGGTAATTCACCCCTCCACTTT.

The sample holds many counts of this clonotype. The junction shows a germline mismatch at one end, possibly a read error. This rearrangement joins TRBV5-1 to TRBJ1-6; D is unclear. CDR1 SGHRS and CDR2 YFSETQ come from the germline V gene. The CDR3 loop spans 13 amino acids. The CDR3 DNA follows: TGTGCCAGCAGCTTAAGTGGCAATTCACCCCTCCACTTT. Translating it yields CASSLSGNSPLHF.

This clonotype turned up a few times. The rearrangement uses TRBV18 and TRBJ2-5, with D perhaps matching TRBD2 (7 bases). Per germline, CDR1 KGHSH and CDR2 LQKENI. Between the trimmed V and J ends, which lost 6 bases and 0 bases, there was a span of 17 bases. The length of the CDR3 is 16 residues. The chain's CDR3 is CASSPYEGGYQETQYF. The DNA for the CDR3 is TGTGCCAGCTCCCCCTACGAGGGGGGGTACCAAGAGACCCAGTACTTC. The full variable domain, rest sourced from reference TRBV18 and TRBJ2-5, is NAGVMQNPRHLVRRRGQEARLRCSPMKGHSHVYWYRQLPEEGLKFMVYLQKENIIDESGMPKERFSAEFPKEGPSILRIQQVVRGDSAAYFCASSPYEGGYQETQYFGPGTRLLVL.

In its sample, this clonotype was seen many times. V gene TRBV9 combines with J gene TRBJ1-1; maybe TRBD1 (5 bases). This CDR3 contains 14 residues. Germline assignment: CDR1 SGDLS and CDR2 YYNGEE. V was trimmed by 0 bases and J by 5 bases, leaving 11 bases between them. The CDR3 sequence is CASSVGGVATEAFF. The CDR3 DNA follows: TGTGCCAGCAGCGTAGGGGGGGTAGCTACTGAAGCTTTCTTT.

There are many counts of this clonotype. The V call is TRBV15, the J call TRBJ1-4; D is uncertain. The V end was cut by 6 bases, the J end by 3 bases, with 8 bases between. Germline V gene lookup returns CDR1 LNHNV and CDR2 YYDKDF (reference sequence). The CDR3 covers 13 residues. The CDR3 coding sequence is TGTGCCACCAGTTGGGCGGCTAATGAAAAACTGTTTTTT. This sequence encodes CATSWAANEKLFF.

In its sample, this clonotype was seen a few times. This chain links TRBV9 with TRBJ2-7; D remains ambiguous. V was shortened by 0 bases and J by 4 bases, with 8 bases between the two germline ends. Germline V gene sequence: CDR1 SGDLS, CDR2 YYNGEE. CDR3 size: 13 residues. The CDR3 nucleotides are TGTGCCAGCAGCGTAGCTCCCGCATACGAGCAGTACTTC. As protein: CASSVAPAYEQYF.

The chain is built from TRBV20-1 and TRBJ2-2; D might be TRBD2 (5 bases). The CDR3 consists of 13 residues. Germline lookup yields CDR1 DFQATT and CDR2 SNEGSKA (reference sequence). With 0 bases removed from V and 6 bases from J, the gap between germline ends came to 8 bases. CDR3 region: CSARDRAAGELFF. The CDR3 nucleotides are TGCAGTGCTAGAGATCGAGCGGCCGGGGAGCTGTTTTTT.

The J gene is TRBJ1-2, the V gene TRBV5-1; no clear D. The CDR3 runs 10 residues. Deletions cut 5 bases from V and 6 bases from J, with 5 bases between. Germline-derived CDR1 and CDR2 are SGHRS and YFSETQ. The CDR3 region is CASREDGYTF. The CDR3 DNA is TGCGCCAGCAGGGAGGATGGCTACACCTTC.

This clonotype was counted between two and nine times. The CDR3 sequence: CASSEKRDRDFEKLFF. The CDR3 bases are TGTGCCAGCAGTGAAAAGAGGGACAGGGATTTTGAAAAACTGTTTTTT. The chain combines TRBV25-1 with TRBJ1-4; TRBD1 aligns across 9 bases. Germline CDR1 MGHDK, CDR2 SYGVNS. The V segment lost 2 bases and the J segment 7 bases; nucleotides outside the gene matches: 8. This CDR3 region has 16 residues. The full variable domain, completed using reference TRBV25-1 and TRBJ1-4, is EADIYQTPRYLVIGTGKKITLECSQTMGHDKMYWYQQDPGMELHLIHYSYGVNSTEKGDLSSESTVSRIRTEHFPLTLESARPSHTSQYLCASSEKRDRDFEKLFFGSGTQLSVL.

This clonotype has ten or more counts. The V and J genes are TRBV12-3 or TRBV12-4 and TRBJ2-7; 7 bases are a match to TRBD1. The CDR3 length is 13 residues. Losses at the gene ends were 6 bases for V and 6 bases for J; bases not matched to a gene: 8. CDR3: CASSPQQGFEQYF. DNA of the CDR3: TGTGCCAGCAGCCCCCAACAGGGGTTCGAGCAGTACTTC.

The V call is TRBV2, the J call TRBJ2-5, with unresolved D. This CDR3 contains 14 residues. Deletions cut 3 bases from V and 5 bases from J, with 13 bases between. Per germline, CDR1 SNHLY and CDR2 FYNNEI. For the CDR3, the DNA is TGTGCCAGCAGTGATGGGGTTTTATTGGAGACCCAGTACTTC. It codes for CASSDGVLLETQYF.

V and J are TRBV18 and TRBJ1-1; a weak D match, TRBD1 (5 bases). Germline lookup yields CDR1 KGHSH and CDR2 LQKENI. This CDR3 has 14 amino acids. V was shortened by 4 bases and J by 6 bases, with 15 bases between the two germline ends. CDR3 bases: TGTGCCAGCTCACGGGACCTGAATATTGCTGAAGCTTTCTTT. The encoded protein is CASSRDLNIAEAFF.

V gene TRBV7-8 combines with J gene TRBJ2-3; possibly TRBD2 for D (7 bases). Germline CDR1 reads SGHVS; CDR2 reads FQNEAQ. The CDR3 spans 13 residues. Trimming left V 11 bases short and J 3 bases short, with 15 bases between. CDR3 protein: CAGGGGVTDTQYF. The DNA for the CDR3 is TGTGCCGGCGGAGGGGGGGTAACAGATACGCAGTATTTT.

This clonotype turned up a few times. In DNA form, the CDR3 reads TGTGCCAGCAGTTTTTGGCAGGCCAATGAGCAGTTCTTC. It specifies CASSFWQANEQFF. V and J are TRBV27 and TRBJ2-1; no clear D. Trimming took 3 bases from V and 6 from J, leaving 9 bases between them. The CDR3 extends over 13 amino acids. Germline V CDR1 and CDR2: MNHEY, SMNVEV (reference sequence).

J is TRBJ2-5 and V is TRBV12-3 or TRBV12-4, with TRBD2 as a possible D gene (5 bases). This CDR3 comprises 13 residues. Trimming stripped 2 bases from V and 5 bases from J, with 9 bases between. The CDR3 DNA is TGTGCCAGCAGTTTAAGGCGGGTGGAGACCCAGTACTTC. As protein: CASSLRRVETQYF.

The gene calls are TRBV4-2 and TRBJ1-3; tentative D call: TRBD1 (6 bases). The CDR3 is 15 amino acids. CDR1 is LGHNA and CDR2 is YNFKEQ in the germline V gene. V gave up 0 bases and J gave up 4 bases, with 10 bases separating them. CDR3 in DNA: TGTGCCAGCAGCCAAGAACAGGGATTCGGAAACACCATATATTTT. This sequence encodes CASSQEQGFGNTIYF.

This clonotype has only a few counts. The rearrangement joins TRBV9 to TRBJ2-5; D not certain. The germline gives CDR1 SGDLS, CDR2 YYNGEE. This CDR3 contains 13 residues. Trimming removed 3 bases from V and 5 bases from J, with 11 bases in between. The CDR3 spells CASSDFTEETQYF. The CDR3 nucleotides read TGTGCCAGCAGCGATTTTACAGAGGAGACCCAGTACTTC.

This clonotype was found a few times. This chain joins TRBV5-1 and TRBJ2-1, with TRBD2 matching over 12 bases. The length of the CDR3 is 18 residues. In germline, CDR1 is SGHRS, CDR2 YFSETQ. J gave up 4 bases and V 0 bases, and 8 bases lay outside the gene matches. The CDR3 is CASSLDPSGGARYNEQFF. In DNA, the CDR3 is TGCGCCAGCAGCTTGGATCCTAGCGGGGGGGCCCGATACAATGAGCAGTTCTTC.